The source of this T cell receptor beta chain is a study of cytomegalovirus exposure and HLA in healthy donors. Whole-study findings and limits: Later analysis identified a missense DCLRE1C variant that was linked to TCR beta V- and J-gene trimming. Analyses of presence/absence relied on an assumption of roughly uniform sequencing depth across donors. A later analysis reported that several of the most significant clusters appeared to be linked to common viral pathogens, among them Epstein-Barr virus.

This CDR3 comprises 13 residues. V lost 7 bases to trimming and J lost 4 bases, with 14 bases between them. Looked up from germline, CDR1 is SGHNT and CDR2 is YENEEA. A word on this clone: Antigen unknown.

This PCR relied on a set of 60 Vbeta primers and 13 Jbeta primers. Using immunoSEQ multiplex PCR, the repertoire was profiled, and TCRdb retains in-frame clones only, with some absent. The sample includes approximately 110,000 clones, roughly four fifths of them seen just once. The sample was PBMCs. This receptor was obtained from a man in his forties or fifties in good health and CMV-seronegative. The rearrangement joins TRBV11-3 to TRBJ2-7; a possible D gene is TRBD1 (6 bases). The CDR3: CASTSPGQYEQYF. The DNA for the CDR3 is TGTGCCAGCACCTCCCCGGGACAATACGAGCAGTACTTC.